The rows below give T cell receptor beta chains drawn from one sample of a study of control samples from healthy donors and cancer patients. TCRdb's table, derived via immunoSEQ multiplex PCR, lists solely in-frame clones and lacks some. Counted here are around 130,000 clones, 85% to 95% occurring once; the ten biggest clones make up about 1.5%. Material: PBMCs. These receptor sequences come from a man aged 45 to 65 with head and neck cancer. Each CDR3 is given with its conserved first and last residue.

V gene: TRBV4-1; J gene: TRBJ2-7; CDR3 protein: CASSQDRNRGPSEQYF
V gene: TRBV18; J gene: TRBJ2-3; CDR3 protein: CASSSVVSTDTQYF
V gene: TRBV4-2; J gene: TRBJ1-2; CDR3 protein: CASSQDPMGNLNYGYTF
V gene: TRBV9; J gene: TRBJ2-5; CDR3 protein: CASSGGTGGGETQYF
V gene: TRBV6-6; J gene: TRBJ2-7; CDR3 protein: CASTLSGGADEQYF
V gene: TRBV6-1; J gene: TRBJ1-6; CDR3 protein: CASSEGGGGSSYNSPLHF
V gene: TRBV6-2/TRBV6-3; J gene: TRBJ2-7; CDR3 protein: CASSTTSLGEQYF
V gene: TRBV7-9; J gene: TRBJ1-1; CDR3 protein: CASSFRDRANTEAFF
V gene: TRBV7-9; J gene: TRBJ1-2; CDR3 protein: CASSSTGEGGYTF
V gene: TRBV23-1; J gene: TRBJ2-5; CDR3 protein: CASSHRTGKTQYF
V gene: TRBV7-4; J gene: TRBJ1-1; CDR3 protein: CASSPRAFTDTEAFF
V gene: TRBV7-9; J gene: TRBJ1-1; CDR3 protein: CAGTGSGTEAFF
V gene: TRBV9; J gene: TRBJ2-7; CDR3 protein: CASSPFAASYEQYF
V gene: TRBV10-3; J gene: TRBJ2-3; CDR3 protein: CAIGESGGTDTQYF
V gene: TRBV30; J gene: TRBJ1-1; CDR3 protein: CAWRPWTGVMTEAFF
V gene: TRBV5-1; J gene: TRBJ2-1; CDR3 protein: CASSQLSGGGNEQFF
V gene: TRBV5-1; J gene: TRBJ2-2; CDR3 protein: CASSDREKTGELFF
V gene: TRBV24-1; J gene: TRBJ1-6; CDR3 protein: CATSLTPLRANSPLHF
V gene: TRBV7-9; J gene: TRBJ1-6; CDR3 protein: CASSLERGASPLHF
V gene: TRBV12-3/TRBV12-4; J gene: TRBJ2-7; CDR3 protein: CASSLKFAFGQYF
V gene: TRBV5-6; J gene: TRBJ2-1; CDR3 protein: CASSWLTANEQFF
V gene: TRBV20-1; J gene: TRBJ1-6; CDR3 protein: CSASRINSPLHF
V gene: TRBV7-9; J gene: TRBJ1-5; CDR3 protein: CASSSWGNQPQHF
V gene: TRBV9; J gene: TRBJ1-6; CDR3 protein: CASSVGGSSYNSPLHF
V gene: TRBV10-2; J gene: TRBJ1-1; CDR3 protein: CASSESRLGTEAFF
V gene: TRBV28; J gene: TRBJ1-1; CDR3 protein: CASSGRLEAFF
V gene: TRBV6-2/TRBV6-3; J gene: TRBJ1-2; CDR3 protein: CASSQRGGGGGYTF
V gene: TRBV7-2; J gene: TRBJ2-2; CDR3 protein: CASSFDGTGKTGELFF
V gene: TRBV10-3; J gene: TRBJ1-2; CDR3 protein: CAVSVGGDGYTF
V gene: TRBV30; J gene: TRBJ1-4; CDR3 protein: CAWSSWAGLNEKLFF
V gene: TRBV13; J gene: TRBJ2-1; CDR3 protein: CASSFRGGYNEQFF
V gene: TRBV28; J gene: TRBJ2-2; CDR3 protein: CASSLIVTGELFF
V gene: TRBV6-5; J gene: TRBJ2-2; CDR3 protein: CASSLGRTRGELFF
V gene: TRBV19; J gene: TRBJ1-5; CDR3 protein: CASSTRNQPQHF
V gene: TRBV19; J gene: TRBJ1-2; CDR3 protein: CASSSPGQPSISGYTF
V gene: TRBV2; J gene: TRBJ2-5; CDR3 protein: CASSGDSGTETQYF
V gene: TRBV4-2; J gene: TRBJ2-3; CDR3 protein: CHRGERAMGTDTQYF
V gene: TRBV28; J gene: TRBJ2-7; CDR3 protein: CASSLPRTTYEQYF
V gene: TRBV20-1; J gene: TRBJ1-2; CDR3 protein: CSASFGGYGYTF
V gene: TRBV11-2; J gene: TRBJ2-1; CDR3 protein: CASSPLAGGHNEQFF
V gene: TRBV18; J gene: TRBJ2-7; CDR3 protein: CASSPATGTGGLKAYEQYF